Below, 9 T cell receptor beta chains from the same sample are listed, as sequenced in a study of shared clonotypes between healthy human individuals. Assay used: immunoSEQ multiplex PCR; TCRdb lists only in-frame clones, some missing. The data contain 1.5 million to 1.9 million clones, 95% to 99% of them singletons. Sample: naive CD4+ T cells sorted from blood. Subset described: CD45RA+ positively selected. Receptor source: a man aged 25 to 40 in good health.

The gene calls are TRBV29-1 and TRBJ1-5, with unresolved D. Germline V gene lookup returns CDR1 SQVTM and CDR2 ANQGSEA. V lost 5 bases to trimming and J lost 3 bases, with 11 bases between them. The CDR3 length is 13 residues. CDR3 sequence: CSVREDLNQPQHF. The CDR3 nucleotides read TGCAGCGTTCGAGAGGACCTCAATCAGCCCCAGCATTTT.

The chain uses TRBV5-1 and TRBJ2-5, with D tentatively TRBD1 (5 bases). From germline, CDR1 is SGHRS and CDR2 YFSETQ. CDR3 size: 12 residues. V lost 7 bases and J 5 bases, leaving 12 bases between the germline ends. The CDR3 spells CASPGLGETQYF. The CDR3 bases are TGCGCCAGCCCAGGGCTCGGGGAGACCCAGTACTTC. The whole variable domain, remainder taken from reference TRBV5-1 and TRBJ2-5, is KAGVTQTPRYLIKTRGQQVTLSCSPISGHRSVSWYQQTPGQGLQFLFEYFSETQRNKGNFPGRFSGRQFSNSRSEMNVSTLELGDSALYLCASPGLGETQYFGPGTRLLVL.

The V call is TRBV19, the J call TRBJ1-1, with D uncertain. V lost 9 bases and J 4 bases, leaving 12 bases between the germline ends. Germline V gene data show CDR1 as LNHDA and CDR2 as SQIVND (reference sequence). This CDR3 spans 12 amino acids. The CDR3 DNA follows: TGTGCCAGCAAATGGGGTGCCACTGAAGCTTTCTTT. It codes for CASKWGATEAFF.

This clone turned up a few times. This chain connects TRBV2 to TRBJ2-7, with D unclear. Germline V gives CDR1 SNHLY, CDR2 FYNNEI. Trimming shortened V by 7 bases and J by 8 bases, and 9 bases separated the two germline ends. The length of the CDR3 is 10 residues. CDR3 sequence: CASNGLQQYF. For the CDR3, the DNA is TGTGCCAGCAACGGCCTGCAGCAGTACTTC.

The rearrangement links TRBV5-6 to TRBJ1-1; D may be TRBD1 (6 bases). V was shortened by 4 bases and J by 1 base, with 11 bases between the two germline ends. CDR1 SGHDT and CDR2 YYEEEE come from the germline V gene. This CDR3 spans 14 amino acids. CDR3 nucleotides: TGTGCCAGCAGCCGGGACATACCGAACACTGAAGCTTTCTTT. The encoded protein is CASSRDIPNTEAFF.

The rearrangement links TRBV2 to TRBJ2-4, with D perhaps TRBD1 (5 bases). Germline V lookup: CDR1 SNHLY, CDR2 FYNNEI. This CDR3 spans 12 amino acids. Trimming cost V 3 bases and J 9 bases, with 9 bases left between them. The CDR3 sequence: CASSDRDGIQYF. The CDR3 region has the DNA TGTGCCAGCAGTGACAGGGATGGCATTCAGTACTTC.

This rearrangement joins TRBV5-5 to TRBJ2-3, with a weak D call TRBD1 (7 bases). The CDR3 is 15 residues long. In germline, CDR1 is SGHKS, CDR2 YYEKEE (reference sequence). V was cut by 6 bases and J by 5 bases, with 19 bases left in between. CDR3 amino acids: CASTPRGASIDTQYF. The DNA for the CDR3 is TGTGCCAGCACTCCCAGGGGGGCGTCGATAGATACGCAGTATTTT.

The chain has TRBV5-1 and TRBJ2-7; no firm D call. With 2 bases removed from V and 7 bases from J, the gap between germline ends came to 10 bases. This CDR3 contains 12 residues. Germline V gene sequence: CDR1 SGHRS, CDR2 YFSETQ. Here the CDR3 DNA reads TGCGCCAGCAGCTTATTCAGGCAGGAGCAGTACTTC. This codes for CASSLFRQEQYF. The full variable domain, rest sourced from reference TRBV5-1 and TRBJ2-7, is KAGVTQTPRYLIKTRGQQVTLSCSPISGHRSVSWYQQTPGQGLQFLFEYFSETQRNKGNFPGRFSGRQFSNSRSEMNVSTLELGDSALYLCASSLFRQEQYFGPGTRLTVT.

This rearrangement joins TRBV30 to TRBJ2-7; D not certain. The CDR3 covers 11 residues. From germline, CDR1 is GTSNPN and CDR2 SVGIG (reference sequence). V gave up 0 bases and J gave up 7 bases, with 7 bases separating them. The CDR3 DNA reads TGTGCCTGGAGTGTATGGGGAGAGCAGTACTTC. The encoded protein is CAWSVWGEQYF.